Sequencing of this T cell receptor (beta chain) was carried out in a study of vaccination and CD4 T cells after COVID-19. This clonotype was found a few times. Antigen: not known. Time point noted: late sampling 161 to 241 days after vaccination in three convalescent patients. Treatment reported: roughly 10-day PBMC culture with coronavirus spike peptide pools or control peptides (ViraFEST assay). PCR positivity dates ran from March to December 2020, preceding US Alpha, Beta and Delta variants. Negative selection yielded CD4+ T cells from day-10 cultures. Per the germline V gene, CDR1 is SEHNR and CDR2 is FQNEAQ (reference sequence). Trimming took 3 bases from V and 4 from J, leaving 9 bases between them. The CDR3 sequence is 13 residues long. An Oncomine TCR Beta short-read assay was used to sequence the DNA from cultured CD4+ T cells. TCRdb analysed the PCR reads with MiXCR anew, one entry per CDR3 protein. The profile shows 20,000 to 25,000 distinct CDR3 sequences, 46% of them singletons.

Source: CD4+ T cells from blood, cultured in vitro, taken about 7 months after SARS-CoV-2 vaccination. The chain links TRBV7-9 to TRBJ1-1; D gene unclear. This sequence was found in a human donor who had recovered from COVID-19. The CDR3 loop is CASSLEGGTEAFF. The DNA of the CDR3 is TGTGCCAGCAGCTTGGAGGGCGGCACTGAAGCTTTCTTT.